These 15 T cell receptor beta chains share one sample of origin, sequenced in a study of post-analysis software for immune sequencing data. General observations from the study: Roughly 5 TRBV segments occurring more often in patients than controls included TRBV5-6, TRBV5-1 and TRBV20-1.

The TCR beta cDNA libraries carried unique molecular identifiers. TCRdb recomputed calls from the PCR reads with MiXCR, one row per CDR3 protein. The sample has 350,000 to 450,000 distinct CDR3 sequences, around 33% seen once. For these receptors, no antigen is known. The sequenced sample consisted of blood. The receptors derive from a girl aged 5-17 years with multiple sclerosis.

The chain carries TRBV7-3 and TRBJ1-1; D gene ambiguous. Germline V CDR1 and CDR2: SGHTA, FQGTGA. Deletions cut 0 bases from V and 3 bases from J, with 11 bases between. CDR3 size: 15 residues. CDR3 DNA sequence: TGTGCCAGCAGCTTAACGTTAAACGGTCACACTGAAGCTTTCTTT. This encodes CASSLTLNGHTEAFF.

This clonotype was observed a handful of times. The J gene is TRBJ1-1, the V gene TRBV9; D gene ambiguous. The V end lost 0 bases, the J end lost 6 bases, and 12 bases lay between the germline ends. CDR3 length equals 14 residues. Germline V gene sequence: CDR1 SGDLS, CDR2 YYNGEE. CDR3 nucleotide sequence: TGTGCCAGCAGCGTAGAGGCAGGAGGACCTGAAGCTTTCTTT. Translation: CASSVEAGGPEAFF.

There are a few counts of this clonotype. The chain employs TRBV12-3 or TRBV12-4 and TRBJ1-2, with D perhaps matching TRBD1 (6 bases). The CDR3 runs to 14 residues. The ends were cut back, 3 bases at V and 4 bases at J, with 12 bases in the middle. DNA of the CDR3: TGTGCCAGCAGTTTCGACAGGTATTCCTATGGCTACACCTTC. It encodes CASSFDRYSYGYTF.

The V and J genes are TRBV12-3 or TRBV12-4 and TRBJ2-5; D possibly corresponds to TRBD2 (6 bases). Trimming removed 2 bases from V and 7 bases from J, with 11 bases in between. The CDR3 spans 13 residues. CDR3 DNA sequence: TGTGCCAGCAGTTTACGGCGGGACGGGACCCAGTACTTC. Protein sequence: CASSLRRDGTQYF.

In this sample, this clonotype turned up a few times. The chain is built from TRBV12-3 or TRBV12-4 and TRBJ2-7; no clear D gene. The length of the CDR3 is 14 residues. Trimming cost V 2 bases and J 7 bases, with 15 bases left between them. The CDR3 sequence is CASSLLPAAREQYF. Here the CDR3 DNA reads TGTGCCAGCAGTTTACTTCCGGCTGCTAGAGAGCAGTACTTC.

This rearrangement joins TRBV12-5 to TRBJ2-5, with 7 bases fitting TRBD2. This CDR3 is 14 amino acids long. V trimming: 9 bases; J trimming: 0 bases; junction bases outside the gene matches: 7. From germline, CDR1 is LGHNT and CDR2 FRNRAP. CDR3: CASKKAGNQETQYF. In DNA, the CDR3 is TGTGCTAGCAAAAAAGCGGGGAACCAAGAGACCCAGTACTTC.

The chain uses TRBV7-9 and TRBJ2-7; 7 nucleotides match TRBD1. This CDR3 spans 14 amino acids. V was pared by 5 bases and J by 1 base, with 5 bases of the junction left unmatched. CDR1 and CDR2 from the germline V gene are SEHNR and FQNEAQ (reference sequence). For the CDR3, the DNA is TGTGCCAGCAGCCCTCGGGACAGTTCCTACGAGCAGTACTTC. Protein product: CASSPRDSSYEQYF.

A remark on this clonotype: Compared with germline, one end of the junction differs, possibly owing to a read error. In nucleotides, the CDR3 is TGTGTCAGCAGACGCAGGGATAATTCACCCCTCCACTTT. Its protein product is CVSRRRDNSPLHF. The V and J genes are TRBV12-3 or TRBV12-4 and TRBJ1-6, with D perhaps matching TRBD1 (5 bases). The CDR3 has 13 amino acids.

This clonotype has more than one count but fewer than ten. The chain links TRBV10-3 to TRBJ2-7; D possibly matches TRBD1 or TRBD2 (5 bases each). Trimming left V 3 bases short and J 0 bases short, with 18 bases between. CDR3 length: 17 residues. The germline V gene has CDR1 ENHRY and CDR2 SYGVKD. The CDR3 loop is CAISEPPLRGPSYEQYF. In DNA form, the CDR3 reads TGTGCCATCAGTGAACCCCCGTTAAGGGGACCCTCCTACGAGCAGTACTTC.

This sequence joins TRBV4-2 and TRBJ1-1; D gene ambiguous. Germline V lookup: CDR1 LGHNA, CDR2 YNFKEQ. The CDR3 is made up of 14 amino acids. The V end was cut by 1 base, the J end by 5 bases, with 11 bases between. The CDR3 DNA is TGTGCCAGCAGCCAAGTCGGGGTGGGAACTGAAGCTTTCTTT. Translating it yields CASSQVGVGTEAFF.

CDR3 coding DNA: TGTGCCAGCAGGGACTTACCGGGACTAGCGGGACAAGAGCAGTTCTTC. Translating it yields CASRDLPGLAGQEQFF. This chain links TRBV2 with TRBJ2-1; 13 bases line up with TRBD2. The CDR3 contains 16 residues. CDR1 and CDR2 from the germline V gene are SNHLY and FYNNEI. V lost 6 bases, J lost 10 bases, and 12 bases stayed unmatched.

This clonotype was picked up one time. The genes are TRBV6-2 or TRBV6-3 and TRBJ2-1; either TRBD1 or TRBD2 may fit D (6 bases each). The V end lost 6 bases, the J end lost 3 bases, and 15 bases lay between the germline ends. The germline V gene has CDR1 MNHEY and CDR2 SVGEGT. This CDR3 has 15 amino acids. The CDR3 sequence: CASSTFGGHYNEQFF. The DNA of the CDR3 is TGTGCCAGCAGCACGTTCGGGGGACACTACAATGAGCAGTTCTTC.

This clonotype was detected only once. This chain uses TRBV19 with TRBJ1-6; no firm D call. The germline gives CDR1 LNHDA, CDR2 SQIVND (reference sequence). V was shortened by 5 bases and J by 5 bases, with 16 bases between the two germline ends. This CDR3 has 16 amino acids. The DNA for the CDR3 is TGTGCCAGTAGTGACCATCCGGGTGGGAATAATTCACCCCTCCACTTT. Its translation: CASSDHPGGNNSPLHF.

V gene TRBV10-3 combines with J gene TRBJ2-3; 12 positions match TRBD2. V gave up 5 bases and J gave up 4 bases; unmatched junction bases: 4. This CDR3 has 15 amino acids. CDR1 ENHRY and CDR2 SYGVKD come from the germline V gene. CDR3 protein: CAISLAGGPADTQYF. The CDR3 DNA reads TGTGCCATCAGTCTAGCGGGGGGGCCGGCAGATACGCAGTATTTT.

This CDR3 reads CASSDLDRANTEAFF. The DNA for the CDR3 is TGTGCCAGCAGTGATTTGGACAGGGCGAACACTGAAGCTTTCTTT. The J gene is TRBJ1-1, the V gene TRBV6-1; 8 bases map to TRBD1. The germline CDR1 and CDR2 sequences are MNHNS and SASEGT. V gave up 3 bases and J gave up 1 base; unmatched junction bases: 4. The CDR3 runs 15 residues.